These 24 T cell receptor beta chains originate from one sample sequenced in a study of OX40 agonist ivuxolimab in advanced cancers. The protocol was immunoSEQ multiplex PCR, while the TCRdb copy is restricted to in-frame clones and leaves out a portion. The sample shows tens of thousands of clones, 70% to 85% of them seen only once. Here the sequenced sample was CD4+ or CD8+ T cells sorted from blood, taken in a trial of the OX40 agonist ivuxolimab. The receptor set was obtained from an adult with an advanced solid tumor such as melanoma, head and neck, liver or kidney cancer.

This clone was counted once. The chain carries TRBV9 and TRBJ2-7; the match to TRBD1 covers 8 bases. The CDR3 has 15 amino acids. With V trimmed by 4 bases and J by 3 bases, 9 bases remained unmatched. CDR1 is SGDLS, CDR2 YYNGEE, per germline. The CDR3 loop is CASSPGTGGYYEQYF. In nucleotides, the CDR3 is TGTGCCAGCAGCCCGGGGACAGGCGGGTACTACGAGCAGTACTTC.

This clone appeared once. This rearrangement joins TRBV5-4 to TRBJ2-5; weak D call: TRBD2 (6 bases). The last part of the DNA fits TRBJ2-7 better; the J call may be wrong. This CDR3 spans 15 amino acids. Germline V gives CDR1 SGHNT, CDR2 YYREEE (reference sequence). The DNA of the CDR3 is TGTGCCAGCAGCTTGGCCCTCGGGGGAGCCTACGAGCAGTACTTC. Translation gives CASSLALGGAYEQYF.

V usage is TRBV5-1 and J usage is TRBJ2-5; D is perhaps TRBD1 (8 bases). The germline gives CDR1 SGHRS, CDR2 YFSETQ. V lost 6 bases and J 4 bases, leaving 13 bases between the germline ends. The CDR3 is 13 residues long. The CDR3 region has the DNA TGCGCCAGCACCTACAGGGGGGGAGAGACCCAGTACTTC. Translation gives CASTYRGGETQYF.

The chain links TRBV5-4 to TRBJ1-5; D remains ambiguous. CDR3 length: 13 amino acids. Germline V gene sequence: CDR1 SGHNT, CDR2 YYREEE (reference sequence). Trimming pared 0 bases from V and 3 bases from J, leaving 4 bases between. This CDR3 reads CASSLETNQPQHF. CDR3 nucleotide sequence: TGTGCCAGCAGCTTGGAGACCAATCAGCCCCAGCATTTT. Variable domain in full (rest from reference TRBV5-4 and TRBJ1-5): ETGVTQSPTHLIKTRGQQVTLRCSSQSGHNTVSWYQQALGQGPQFIFQYYREEENGRGNFPPRFSGLQFPNYSSELNVNALELDDSALYLCASSLETNQPQHFGDGTRLSIL.

This clone was found many times. The CDR3 here is CASSLGGGLNTEAFF. The CDR3, as DNA: TGTGCCAGCAGCTTGGGAGGTGGCCTGAACACTGAAGCTTTCTTT. V is TRBV5-4 and J is TRBJ1-1; the D is unclear. CDR1 and CDR2 from the germline V gene are SGHNT and YYREEE (reference sequence). Between the trimmed V and J ends, which lost 0 bases and 0 bases, there was a span of 9 bases. The CDR3 sequence is 15 residues long.

The chain combines TRBV5-1 with TRBJ1-2; no clear D gene. Germline V lookup: CDR1 SGHRS, CDR2 YFSETQ. Trimming left V 0 bases short and J 5 bases short, with 14 bases between. The CDR3 has 15 amino acids. The CDR3 DNA reads TGCGCCAGCAGCTTGGCCATGGACGCCTTGTATGGCTACACCTTC. Protein sequence: CASSLAMDALYGYTF.

The count of this clone is one. The V gene is TRBV4-2, the J gene TRBJ2-7, with D maybe TRBD2 (6 bases). CDR3 size: 13 residues. In germline, CDR1 is LGHNA, CDR2 YNFKEQ. With 5 bases removed from V and 3 bases from J, the gap between germline ends came to 11 bases. Here the CDR3 reads CASSLGGYYEQYF. The CDR3, as DNA: TGTGCCAGCAGCTTAGGAGGGTACTACGAGCAGTACTTC.

This clone was seen just once. The chain carries TRBV28 and TRBJ1-4; D might be TRBD1 (5 bases). Germline values: CDR1 MDHEN, CDR2 SYDVKM. V was clipped by 3 bases and J by 7 bases, with 12 bases between them. The CDR3 consists of 14 residues. CDR3 amino acids: CASSFSQGGEKLFF. The CDR3 DNA follows: TGTGCCAGCAGTTTTTCCCAGGGTGGTGAAAAACTGTTTTTT.

This clone has only one observation. The chain joins TRBV29-1 to TRBJ2-3; possibly TRBD1 for D (6 bases). The CDR3 covers 12 residues. V was cut by 7 bases and J by 0 bases, with 8 bases left in between. Germline V CDR1 and CDR2: SQVTM, ANQGSEA. The CDR3 DNA reads as TGCAGCGGACAGGTTAGCACAGATACGCAGTATTTT. It specifies CSGQVSTDTQYF.

This clone was counted a few times. The CDR3 sequence: CASSRGTGATEAFF. CDR3 sequence (DNA): TGTGCCAGTAGTAGAGGGACAGGGGCCACTGAAGCTTTCTTT. V and J are TRBV19 and TRBJ1-1; 10 bases map to TRBD1. Per the germline V gene, CDR1 is LNHDA and CDR2 is SQIVND (reference sequence). The CDR3 totals 14 residues. J lost 4 bases, V lost 4 bases, and 3 bases had no gene match.

This rearrangement joins TRBV28 to TRBJ1-4, with D maybe TRBD1 (6 bases). CDR1 is MDHEN and CDR2 is SYDVKM in the germline V gene. V was clipped by 7 bases and J by 8 bases, with 17 bases between them. The length of the CDR3 is 14 residues. This CDR3 is CASTSRRGGEKLFF. CDR3 coding DNA: TGTGCCAGCACCTCTCGTAGGGGGGGGGAAAAACTGTTTTTT.

The rearrangement uses TRBV18 and TRBJ1-4; D might be TRBD1 (5 bases). Germline V gene lookup returns CDR1 KGHSH and CDR2 LQKENI. The CDR3 is made up of 14 amino acids. The V end was cut by 6 bases, the J end by 4 bases, with 12 bases between. In nucleotides, the CDR3 is TGTGCCAGCTCCACCGGGACTGGTAATGAAAAACTGTTTTTT. Its translation is CASSTGTGNEKLFF.

The chain recombines TRBV4-3 with TRBJ1-3; D is undetermined. V lost 0 bases to trimming and J lost 8 bases, with 11 bases between them. Germline loops: CDR1 LGHNA, CDR2 YSLEER. The CDR3 has 14 amino acids. CDR3 in amino acids: CASSQEGKGYTIYF. CDR3 in DNA: TGCGCCAGCAGCCAAGAAGGCAAAGGGTACACCATATATTTT.

The genes are TRBV4-1 and TRBJ2-7; 10 bases are shared with TRBD2. Per germline, CDR1 MGHRA and CDR2 YSYEKL. The CDR3 totals 14 residues. Losses at the gene ends were 4 bases for V and 2 bases for J; bases not matched to a gene: 2. The CDR3 nucleotides read TGCGCCAGCAGCCCCCTAGCGGGAGCCTACGAGCAGTACTTC. This gives the protein CASSPLAGAYEQYF.

The chain is built from TRBV4-1 and TRBJ1-1; D is unclear. The CDR3 extends over 13 amino acids. Deletions cut 6 bases from V and 1 base from J, with 9 bases between. CDR1 and CDR2 (germline): MGHRA, YSYEKL. The CDR3 reads CASREFGNTEAFF. DNA of the CDR3: TGCGCCAGCAGAGAGTTTGGGAACACTGAAGCTTTCTTT.

This clone was picked up one time. The chain couples TRBV18 to TRBJ2-7; D is uncertain. Per the germline V gene, CDR1 is KGHSH and CDR2 is LQKENI. V dropped 0 bases and J dropped 6 bases, with 9 bases sitting between them. The CDR3 totals 13 residues. For the CDR3, the DNA is TGTGCCAGCTCACCACCGTTGGCAGGCGAGCAGTACTTC. This sequence encodes CASSPPLAGEQYF.

In its sample, this clone was seen a few times. This chain connects TRBV10-3 to TRBJ1-5; no firm D call. The CDR3 extends over 8 amino acids. The V end lost 11 bases, the J end lost 8 bases, and 4 bases lay between the germline ends. Germline CDR1 ENHRY, CDR2 SYGVKD. The CDR3 bases are TGTGCCTGTGAGCCCCAGCATTTT. Translating gives CACEPQHF.

A note on this clone: An end of the junction differs from the germline gene, which may be a read error. The chain couples TRBV7-8 to TRBJ2-2; possibly TRBD2 for D (6 bases). Germline loops: CDR1 SGHVS, CDR2 FQNEAQ. This CDR3 is 16 amino acids long. CDR3 bases: TGTGCCAGCAGCTTGGCCGGGACTCTGAACATCGGGGAGCTGTTTTTT. It codes for CASSLAGTLNIGELFF.

This clone was observed a handful of times. J is TRBJ1-1 and V is TRBV19; no clear D. Germline assignment: CDR1 LNHDA and CDR2 SQIVND (reference sequence). This CDR3 region has 12 residues. Trimming cost V 3 bases and J 3 bases, with 5 bases left between them. This chain's CDR3 is CASSMLYTEAFF. The CDR3 DNA reads TGTGCCAGTAGTATGCTGTACACTGAAGCTTTCTTT.

This CDR3 is CASSKDDGPGNTIYF. The DNA for the CDR3 is TGTGCCAGCAGCAAAGATGACGGCCCTGGAAACACCATATATTTT. The chain carries TRBV21-1 and TRBJ1-3. TRBV21-1 is assigned pseudogene status. The CDR3 is 15 residues long.

The chain has TRBV7-9 and TRBJ2-1, with 7 bases lining up with TRBD2. V lost 4 bases and J lost 0; bases outside the gene matches: 6. This CDR3 has 16 residues. Looked up from germline, CDR1 is SEHNR and CDR2 is FQNEAQ (reference sequence). CDR3 region: CASSYLGGSSYNEQFF. The DNA for the CDR3 is TGTGCCAGCAGCTATCTAGGCGGGAGCTCCTACAATGAGCAGTTCTTC.

The chain links TRBV1 to TRBJ2-5; TRBD2 was called by the table and not checked on the DNA. TRBV1 is a recognized pseudogene. This CDR3 has 16 residues. The CDR3 sequence: CTSIRICRAAGEEQYF. The CDR3 region has the DNA TGCACCAGCATCCGGATATGTCGGGCAGCGGGGGAAGAGCAGTACTTC.

The chain is built from TRBV28 and TRBJ2-7, with no clear D. V lost 10 bases and J 2 bases, leaving 15 bases between the germline ends. CDR1 and CDR2 from the germline V gene are MDHEN and SYDVKM. This CDR3 spans 13 amino acids. This CDR3 is CATTGQAPYEQYV. The CDR3 nucleotides read TGTGCCACCACCGGGCAGGCCCCCTACGAGCAGTACGTC.

The chain couples TRBV27 to TRBJ1-6, with D hard to call. The germline CDR1 and CDR2 sequences are MNHEY and SMNVEV (reference sequence). With 7 bases removed from V and 9 bases from J, the gap between germline ends came to 13 bases. The CDR3 is 13 residues long. This chain's CDR3 is CASTTNRVSPLHF. The DNA for the CDR3 is TGTGCCAGCACAACAAATAGGGTTTCACCCCTCCACTTT.